These 17 T cell receptor beta chains were all obtained from the same sample, sequenced in a study of T cell changes during pregnancy in multiple sclerosis (dated by TCRdb to about 2019). Library prep was done by the immunoSEQ multiplex PCR assay. Here the immuneACCESS table is served through TCRdb, limited to in-frame sequences with V and J called. Missing clones are a known gap in these copies; in checked studies unresolved V genes cover under half, and the rest lacks a known reason. The sample includes 70,000 or so clones, with over 80% observed a single time. The ten largest account for roughly 2% of the sample. The input for sequencing was peripheral blood, taken in the third trimester of pregnancy. These receptors originate from a female donor in good health, enrolled as a control in a pregnancy study.

This rearrangement joins TRBV19 to TRBJ2-3, with 11 nucleotides matching TRBD2. Germline values: CDR1 LNHDA, CDR2 SQIVND (reference sequence). Losses at the gene ends were 5 bases for V and 4 bases for J; bases not matched to a gene: 8. The length of the CDR3 is 16 residues. The DNA of the CDR3 is TGTGCCAGTAGTGTTCTAGCGGGAGGATCGGCAGATACGCAGTATTTT. Translating gives CASSVLAGGSADTQYF. The full variable domain, in which reference TRBV19 and TRBJ2-3 provide the parts outside the CDR3, is DGGITQSPKYLFRKEGQNVTLSCEQNLNHDAMYWYRQDPGQGLRLIYYSQIVNDFQKGDIAEGYSVSREKKESFPLTVTSAQKNPTAFYLCASSVLAGGSADTQYFGPGTRLTVL.

J is TRBJ2-1 and V is TRBV7-3; D not resolved. The ends were cut back, 5 bases at V and 2 bases at J, with 16 bases in the middle. CDR1 is SGHTA, CDR2 FQGTGA, per germline. CDR3 length: 16 residues. The CDR3 spells CASSIYGLPPYNEQFF. The CDR3 bases are TGTGCCAGCAGCATCTACGGGTTACCTCCCTACAATGAGCAGTTCTTC.

The J gene is TRBJ2-1, the V gene TRBV7-8; TRBD2 aligns across 10 bases. The CDR3 has 19 residues. Germline V gives CDR1 SGHVS, CDR2 FQNEAQ. V shed 4 bases, J shed 0 bases, and the junction held 12 bases outside the gene matches. Here the CDR3 reads CASSSRLAGVGPSYNEQFF. The CDR3 DNA is TGTGCCAGCAGCTCAAGGCTAGCGGGAGTGGGGCCCTCCTACAATGAGCAGTTCTTC. Combining the CDR3 with reference TRBV7-8 and TRBJ2-1 gives the whole variable domain GAGVSQSPRYKVAKRGQDVALRCDPISGHVSLFWYQQALGQGPEFLTYFQNEAQLDKSGLPSDRFFAERPEGSVSTLKIQRTQQEDSAVYLCASSSRLAGVGPSYNEQFFGPGTRLTVL.

The V and J genes are TRBV2 and TRBJ1-4; a possible D gene is TRBD1 (5 bases). V was cut by 10 bases and J by 8 bases, with 14 bases left in between. Germline V gene data show CDR1 as SNHLY and CDR2 as FYNNEI. The CDR3 runs 12 residues. In DNA, the CDR3 is TGTGCCATCTCCCGGGGGGTGGAAAAACTGTTTTTT. Its protein product is CAISRGVEKLFF. Variable domain in full (rest from reference TRBV2 and TRBJ1-4): EPEVTQTPSHQVTQMGQEVILRCVPISNHLYFYWYRQILGQKVEFLVSFYNNEISEKSEIFDDQFSVERPDGSNFTLKIRSTKLEDSAMYFCAISRGVEKLFFGSGTQLSVL.

This chain connects TRBV5-1 to TRBJ2-1, with D unresolved. The CDR3 totals 15 residues. Trimming removed 3 bases at V and 0 bases at J, with 10 bases between. Germline-derived CDR1 and CDR2 are SGHRS and YFSETQ. CDR3 sequence (DNA): TGCGCCAGCAGCTCATCTCTGAGCTCCTACAATGAGCAGTTCTTC. Its protein product is CASSSSLSSYNEQFF.

About this clone itself: This specimen includes other DNA sequences encoding the same CDR3. This chain links TRBV18 with TRBJ2-1, with TRBD2 matching over 12 bases. Germline-derived CDR1 and CDR2 are KGHSH and LQKENI. The V gene end was trimmed by 0 bases and the J gene end by 6 bases; junction bases not matched to a gene: 3. The CDR3 runs 16 residues. CDR3 coding DNA: TGTGCCAGCTCACCACCAGGGACTAGCGGGTCCAATGAGCAGTTCTTC. Its protein product is CASSPPGTSGSNEQFF.

This clone was counted once. This sequence joins TRBV29-1 and TRBJ2-7, with D perhaps TRBD1 (6 bases). V dropped 5 bases and J dropped 2 bases, with 16 bases sitting between them. Germline V gene data show CDR1 as SQVTM and CDR2 as ANQGSEA. The CDR3 length is 14 residues. The CDR3: CSVRGQGQAYEQYF. The CDR3 coding sequence is TGCAGCGTTCGGGGCCAGGGGCAGGCCTACGAGCAGTACTTC.

The genes are TRBV19 and TRBJ2-5; TRBD1 matches at 7 bases. The J segment lost 3 bases and the V segment lost 10 bases, leaving 8 bases of the junction unmatched. Germline-derived CDR1 and CDR2 are LNHDA and SQIVND (reference sequence). The CDR3 covers 13 residues. The CDR3 DNA reads as TGTGCCACCCGGCCACAGGGGAAAGAGACCCAGTACTTC. Translated, it gives CATRPQGKETQYF.

J is TRBJ1-2 and V is TRBV5-6; no reliable D call. Germline V gene lookup returns CDR1 SGHDT and CDR2 YYEEEE. Trimming removed 3 bases at V and 3 bases at J, with 24 bases between. The CDR3 sequence is 18 residues long. The CDR3 loop is CASSSTQNTADPYYGYTF. The CDR3 DNA reads TGTGCCAGCAGCTCTACCCAGAATACAGCGGATCCTTACTATGGCTACACCTTC.

The genes are TRBV5-1 and TRBJ2-7; possible D gene TRBD1, 6 bases. Germline loops: CDR1 SGHRS, CDR2 YFSETQ. Trimming cost V 0 bases and J 0 bases, with 16 bases left between them. The CDR3 is made up of 17 amino acids. In DNA form, the CDR3 reads TGCGCCAGCAGCTTGGCCCCGGCCTCAGGGGCCTCCTACGAGCAGTACTTC. Protein product: CASSLAPASGASYEQYF.

The genes are TRBV28 and TRBJ2-1; perhaps TRBD1 as D (6 bases). Trimming left V 6 bases short and J 6 bases short, with 12 bases between. This CDR3 comprises 13 residues. Per the germline V gene, CDR1 is MDHEN and CDR2 is SYDVKM. The CDR3 sequence: CASSTGSLNEQFF. The CDR3 DNA follows: TGTGCCAGCAGCACAGGGAGCCTCAATGAGCAGTTCTTC.

This chain uses TRBV5-5 with TRBJ1-1, with 8 nucleotides matching TRBD1. The CDR3 contains 15 residues. V dropped 0 bases and J dropped 3; count of bases not matched to a gene: 4. Germline values: CDR1 SGHKS, CDR2 YYEKEE (reference sequence). In DNA, the CDR3 is TGTGCCAGCAGCTTGGTCGAGACAGGGGACACTGAAGCTTTCTTT. Encoded protein: CASSLVETGDTEAFF.

The genes are TRBV6-1 and TRBJ2-5, with TRBD1 identical over 8 bases. From germline, CDR1 is MNHNS and CDR2 SASEGT. The V gene end was trimmed by 6 bases and the J gene end by 4 bases; junction bases not matched to a gene: 10. The CDR3 is made up of 15 amino acids. CDR3 loop: CASRFGQGISETQYF. In DNA, the CDR3 is TGTGCCAGCAGGTTTGGACAGGGAATTTCAGAGACCCAGTACTTC.

This clone was seen just once. The chain uses TRBV11-2 and TRBJ2-7, with TRBD1 matching 9 bases. The CDR3 extends over 14 amino acids. Germline V lookup: CDR1 SGHAT, CDR2 FQNNGV. J gave up 2 bases and V 5 bases, and 4 bases lay outside the gene matches. Here the CDR3 DNA reads TGTGCCAGCAGCACCGGGACAGGGACCTACGAGCAGTACTTC. Translation gives CASSTGTGTYEQYF.

This chain links TRBV7-3 with TRBJ1-1; TRBD1 matches at 7 bases. CDR1 SGHTA and CDR2 FQGTGA come from the germline V gene. The J segment lost 4 bases and the V segment lost 3 bases, leaving 2 bases of the junction unmatched. The CDR3 is 13 amino acids. In DNA form, the CDR3 reads TGTGCCAGCAGCTTCGACAGGGCCACTGAAGCTTTCTTT. It codes for CASSFDRATEAFF.

Written as DNA, the CDR3 is TGCGCCAGCAGCTTGACCCCAGGGGCGTCCTACGAGCAGTACTTC. It yields the protein CASSLTPGASYEQYF. The V and J genes are TRBV5-1 and TRBJ2-7, with D possibly TRBD1 on 6 matching bases. Trimming pared 1 base from V and 1 base from J, leaving 12 bases between. The germline V gene encodes CDR1 SGHRS and CDR2 YFSETQ. The CDR3 covers 15 residues.

The genes are TRBV7-9 and TRBJ2-2, with D perhaps TRBD1 (6 bases). The CDR3 is 16 residues long. Between the trimmed V and J ends, which lost 5 bases and 1 base, there was a span of 14 bases. The germline CDR1 and CDR2 sequences are SEHNR and FQNEAQ (reference sequence). The CDR3 bases are TGTGCCAGCAGCCCCTTTGGGGGACAGAACACCGGGGAGCTGTTTTTT. The encoded protein is CASSPFGGQNTGELFF.